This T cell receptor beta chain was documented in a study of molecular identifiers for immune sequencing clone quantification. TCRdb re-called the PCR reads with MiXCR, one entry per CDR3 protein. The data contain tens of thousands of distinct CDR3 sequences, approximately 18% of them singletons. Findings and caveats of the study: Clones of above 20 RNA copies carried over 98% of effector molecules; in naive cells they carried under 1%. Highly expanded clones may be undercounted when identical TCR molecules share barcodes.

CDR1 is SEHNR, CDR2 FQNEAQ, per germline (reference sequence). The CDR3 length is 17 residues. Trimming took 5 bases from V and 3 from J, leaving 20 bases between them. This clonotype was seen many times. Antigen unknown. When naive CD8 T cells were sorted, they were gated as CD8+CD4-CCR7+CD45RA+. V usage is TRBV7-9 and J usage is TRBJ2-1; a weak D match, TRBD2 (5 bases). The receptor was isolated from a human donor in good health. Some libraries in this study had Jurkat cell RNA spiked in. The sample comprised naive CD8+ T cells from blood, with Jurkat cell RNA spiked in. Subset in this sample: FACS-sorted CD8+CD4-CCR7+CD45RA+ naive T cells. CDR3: CASSAASRLPYYNEQFF. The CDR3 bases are TGTGCCAGCAGCGCCGCTAGCCGTCTTCCCTACTACAATGAGCAGTTCTTC. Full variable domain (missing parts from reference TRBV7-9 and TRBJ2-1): DTGVSQNPRHKITKRGQNVTFRCDPISEHNRLYWYRQTLGQGPEFLTYFQNEAQLEKSRLLSDRFSAERPKGSFSTLEIQRTEQGDSAMYLCASSAASRLPYYNEQFFGPGTRLTVL.